This T cell receptor (beta chain) was observed in a study of blood T cell repertoires in COVID-19. Overall study: Samples came from the United States, Italy and Spain, spanning acute and convalescent COVID-19. Sources were T cells, B-cell-depleted T cells, or PBMCs; the material itself was cDNA or gDNA.

Germline V gene sequence: CDR1 LGHDT, CDR2 YNNKEL (reference sequence). V dropped 6 bases and J dropped 2; count of bases not matched to a gene: 4. The CDR3 sequence is 13 residues long. Authors' methods: Estimation of nucleated cell counts was performed using reference gene primer amplification. Some clones are missing from TCRdb's copy, which holds only in-frame ones; the method was immunoSEQ multiplex PCR. V, J and clone size are those of that table, while D and trimming were read from the DNA. Here the sample spans approximately 190,000 clones, 88% being singletons. This receptor was identified in a man aged 40-50 years with active or convalescent COVID-19. The chain carries TRBV3-1 (or the pseudogene TRBV3-2) and TRBJ2-7; 7 bases map to TRBD1. The sample consisted of peripheral blood. CDR3: CASRGQGAYEQYF. The CDR3 region has the DNA TGTGCCAGCAGAGGGCAGGGGGCCTACGAGCAGTACTTC.